The source of this T cell receptor (beta chain) is a study of T-cell reconstitution after alpha-beta-depleted transplantation in children. Trimming took 7 bases from V and 3 from J, leaving 10 bases between them. Per germline, CDR1 SGHRS and CDR2 YFSETQ. The CDR3 length is 12 residues. It was with unique molecular identifiers that the TCRbeta library was prepared. In TCRdb, the PCR reads were re-called with MiXCR into one record per CDR3 protein. The sample yields fewer than 550,000 distinct CDR3 sequences, approximately 10% seen once. This sample comprised PBMCs from the stem cell graft donor, obtained from the stem cell graft. The chain employs TRBV5-1 and TRBJ1-1, with D unclear. This sequence was found in a human donor who donated a stem cell graft to a child with acute myeloid leukemia. The CDR3 loop is CASGGIDTEAFF. Here the CDR3 DNA reads TGCGCCAGCGGCGGGATTGACACTGAAGCTTTCTTT.